This T cell receptor (beta chain) was obtained from a study of T cell changes during pregnancy in multiple sclerosis. In germline, CDR1 is ENHRY, CDR2 SYGVKD. The V gene end was trimmed by 6 bases and the J gene end by 7 bases; junction bases not matched to a gene: 13. This CDR3 has 17 residues. Sequenced by immunoSEQ multiplex PCR; TCRdb stores in-frame clones only, minus some. The sample holds 38,000 or so clones, over 85% seen once. This chain joins TRBV10-3 and TRBJ2-1; 12 bases fit TRBD2. Sequences were derived from peripheral blood, sampled before pregnancy. This clonotype originated in a female donor with multiple sclerosis, enrolled in a pregnancy study. CDR3 loop: CAISPGVGLAGGNEQFF. For the CDR3, the DNA is TGTGCCATCAGCCCCGGGGTCGGGCTAGCGGGAGGGAATGAGCAGTTCTTC.